This TCR beta chain was sequenced during a study of technical replicates of blood from a handful of donors. Germline CDR1 and CDR2: SGHRS and YFSETQ. Losses at the gene ends were 2 bases for V and 0 bases for J; bases not matched to a gene: 2. There are 16 residues in the CDR3. The method was immunoSEQ multiplex PCR; TCRdb's version includes in-frame clones alone and lacks a portion of them. The sample has about 85,000 clones, about 94% seen once; the top ten hold about 0.25%. Sequencing input: T cells isolated from PBMCs. The sequence was obtained from a human donor in good health. The rearrangement joins TRBV5-1 to TRBJ2-3; 11 positions agree with TRBD2. CDR3 region: CASSLPSGGSTDTQYF. The CDR3 DNA sequence: TGCGCCAGCAGCTTACCTAGCGGGGGGAGCACAGATACGCAGTATTTT.